The clone carrying this TCR beta chain is labeled as medium-sized. A single record per CDR3 protein comes from TCRdb applying MiXCR to the 5' RACE reads. The profile shows some 6,100 distinct CDR3 sequences, approximately 12% of them singletons. The CDR3 extends over 12 amino acids. Trimming pared 4 bases from V and 2 bases from J, leaving 6 bases between. Looked up from germline, CDR1 is SQVTM and CDR2 is ANQGSEA. This entry belongs to a study of spatial heterogeneity in lung cancer. Time point given: sample taken at primary tumor resection. Without sorting, whole RNA was sequenced from tumor, nontumor lung or frozen PBMC.

The TCR comes from a male donor with early-stage non-small cell lung cancer. The specimen comprised normal lung tissue next to the tumor, sampled at surgery. This sequence joins TRBV29-1 and TRBJ1-5; D is ambiguous. CDR3 nucleotide sequence: TGCAGCGTTGGGGCGGGCAATCAGCCCCAGCATTTT. Its translation is CSVGAGNQPQHF.